This TCR beta chain emerged from a study of blood T cell repertoires in COVID-19. In the study overall: Samples taken during acute and convalescent COVID-19 were collected in the United States, Italy and Spain. PBMCs, B-cell-depleted T cells, or T cells provided the cDNA or gDNA that made up the material.

This clone showed up just once. Assay: immunoSEQ multiplex PCR; the TCRdb copy retains only in-frame clones and omits some. This table holds about 140,000 clones, roughly 90% found once. Followed longitudinally, the Seattle patients had been enrolled during active infection. V gave up 0 bases and J gave up 2 bases; unmatched junction bases: 2. Per the germline V gene, CDR1 is SGHRS and CDR2 is YFSETQ. The CDR3 totals 16 residues. This clonotype was obtained from a human donor with COVID-19, enrolled during active disease. The donor label of this sample is uncertain. This chain links TRBV5-1 with TRBJ1-6; 7 positions agree with TRBD1. Sequencing was performed on peripheral blood. CDR3 nucleotide sequence: TGCGCCAGCAGCTTGGCCGGGACAGCCTATAATTCACCCCTCCACTTT. Its translation is CASSLAGTAYNSPLHF.